This record concerns one T cell receptor beta chain sequence. Its antigen remains unknown. This sample stems from a study of Ad26.COV2.S vaccination and SARS-CoV-2 variants. This CDR3 spans 12 amino acids. Trimming shortened V by 4 bases and J by 1 base, and 4 bases separated the two germline ends. CDR1 and CDR2 from the germline V gene are WSHSY and SAAADI. Sequenced by immunoSEQ multiplex PCR; TCRdb stores in-frame clones only, minus some. The data hold about 420,000 clones, with 85% to 90% observed a single time. Regarding the study as a whole: A substantial breadth of spike-specific CD8+ and CD4+ T cell responses after vaccination has been reported.

Treatment here: about 20 received Ad26.COV2.S at low or high dose, single or two shots; about 5 received placebo; per-sample allocation not given. Each sample was drawn 63 days after the first injection (of vaccine or placebo). The J gene is TRBJ2-5, the V gene TRBV10-2, with D unresolved. The sequence came from a person aged 18-60 years who received the Ad26.COV2.S COVID-19 vaccine or a placebo. The source material was peripheral blood, sampled in a trial of Ad26.COV2.S vaccine versus placebo. As DNA, the CDR3 is TGCGCCAGCAGTGGTGGCCAAGAGACCCAGTACTTC. This sequence encodes CASSGGQETQYF.